The entry below gives a single T cell receptor beta chain sequence along with its context. Antigen: not known. These data come from a study of CD8 T cells in Susac syndrome. Study conclusions and caveats: The study's TCR sequencing and HLA analysis covered a relatively small number of individuals, and the study acknowledged this.

The CDR3 runs to 11 residues. Trimming took 7 bases from V and 8 from J, leaving 14 bases between them. CDR1 is SQVTM, CDR2 ANQGSEA, per germline. The authors reverse transcribed roughly 0.5 to 1 ug RNA with random hexamers. Amplification of TCR beta CDR3 used immunoSEQ multiplex PCR across 54 Vbeta and 13 Jbeta. TCRdb reprocessed the immunoSEQ multiplex PCR reads with MiXCR, giving one entry per CDR3 protein. Here the sample spans 15,000 to 20,000 distinct CDR3 sequences, approximately 95% being singletons. The sample comprised CD8+ T cells from PBMCs. The sequence was obtained from a human donor in good health. This rearrangement joins TRBV29-1 to TRBJ1-1, with D maybe TRBD1 (5 bases). CDR3 residues: CSAGGGEEAFF. CDR3 bases: TGCAGCGCGGGTGGGGGGGAAGAAGCTTTCTTT.